The next 5 T cell receptor beta chains were all read from a single sample in a study of beta chain features in type 1 diabetes. No cognate antigen is known for these TCRs. Study results and limitations: Moderate but significant shortening of TCRB CDR3s was recorded in all four CD4+ subsets from Type 1 diabetes patients.

Expressed TCRB transcripts were sequenced because the entire RNA isolate underwent reverse transcription. Only in-frame clones appear in the TCRdb table, and some are missing; sequencing was by immunoSEQ multiplex PCR. Here the sample spans roughly 180,000 clones, approximately 7.9% being singletons. The sequenced material came from central memory CD4+ T cells from blood. The source of these receptors is a man younger than 30 with type 1 diabetes.

The J gene is TRBJ1-3, the V gene TRBV19; no definite D call. The CDR3 covers 15 residues. Germline-derived CDR1 and CDR2 are LNHDA and SQIVND (reference sequence). The germline V and J ends were trimmed by 3 bases and 0 bases, with 9 bases remaining between them. This chain's CDR3 is CASSILRSSGNTIYF. The CDR3 coding sequence is TGTGCCAGTAGTATCCTGCGGAGCTCTGGAAACACCATATATTTT.

This clone was seen a handful of times. Other DNA sequences from this sample encode an identical CDR3 as well. CDR3 DNA: TGTGCCAGCAGCGTAGCCGGTCAGGCCTACGAGCAGTACTTC. This translates into CASSVAGQAYEQYF. The chain combines TRBV9 with TRBJ2-7; D is ambiguous. CDR3 length: 14 amino acids. The germline gives CDR1 SGDLS, CDR2 YYNGEE. V dropped 0 bases and J dropped 2 bases, with 9 bases sitting between them.

Concerning this clone itself: The same CDR3 also results from other DNA sequences found in this sample. For the CDR3, the DNA is TGTGCCTGGAGGGCGGATAGCAATCAGCCCCAGCATTTT. This sequence encodes CAWRADSNQPQHF. The rearrangement joins TRBV30 to TRBJ1-5; D is undetermined. Germline assignment: CDR1 GTSNPN and CDR2 SVGIG (reference sequence). Trimming pared 3 bases from V and 0 bases from J, leaving 6 bases between. CDR3 length: 13 residues.

The rearrangement joins TRBV4-2 to TRBJ2-2; possible D gene TRBD2, 6 bases. CDR1 is LGHNA and CDR2 is YNFKEQ in the germline V gene. The CDR3 sequence is 15 residues long. V was pared by 0 bases and J by 4 bases, with 9 bases between. The CDR3 DNA follows: TGTGCCAGCAGCCAAGATGGCGGGGTCACCGGGGAGCTGTTTTTT. Its translation is CASSQDGGVTGELFF.

This clone was counted only a few times. This chain connects TRBV7-9 to TRBJ2-7, with 12 bases that match TRBD2. CDR3 length: 17 amino acids. The ends lost 0 bases at V and 2 bases at J; junction bases unmatched: 5. The V gene's germline CDR1 is SEHNR and CDR2 FQNEAQ (reference sequence). In DNA form, the CDR3 reads TGTGCCAGCAGCTTAGCGGCGTCTAGCGGGGGGGCCTACGAGCAGTACTTC. Its protein product is CASSLAASSGGAYEQYF.